The 12 T cell receptor beta chains below come from one sample, sequenced in a study of early T cells in non-severe SARS-CoV-2 infection. TCRdb ran MiXCR on the 5' RACE reads and lists one entry per CDR3 protein. The data show about 52,000 distinct CDR3 sequences, more than 9.5% seen once. Sequencing input: whole blood. Receptor source: an adult who was a healthcare worker with PCR-confirmed SARS-CoV-2 infection or an uninfected control (not recorded which).

This clonotype was seen a few times. The rearrangement joins TRBV29-1 to TRBJ2-5, with 9 bases identical to TRBD1. The CDR3 has 16 amino acids. Germline V gives CDR1 SQVTM, CDR2 ANQGSEA. J lost 1 base, V lost 5 bases, and 11 bases had no gene match. CDR3 in DNA: TGCAGCGTTAACCGCCGGGACAGGGACGTCCAAGAGACCCAGTACTTC. This gives the protein CSVNRRDRDVQETQYF.

This clonotype was seen a few times. The chain carries TRBV11-2 and TRBJ2-7; the D gene is possibly TRBD2 (6 bases). CDR3 size: 14 residues. V lost 5 bases and J lost 1, with 12 bases in between. Germline CDR1 and CDR2: SGHAT and FQNNGV. CDR3 sequence: CASSPVGLSYEQYF. The CDR3 nucleotides are TGTGCCAGCAGCCCTGTGGGACTTTCCTACGAGCAGTACTTC.

This clonotype was found a few times. The chain couples TRBV6-1 to TRBJ2-5; D is unclear. The CDR3 covers 15 residues. The V and J ends lost 4 bases and 8 bases respectively, with 20 bases between them. Germline V gene sequence: CDR1 MNHNS, CDR2 SASEGT. The CDR3 spells CASSALRTSEQTQYF. The CDR3 DNA follows: TGTGCCAGCAGTGCCTTACGGACGAGCGAGCAAACCCAGTACTTC.

Only a few counts were recorded for this clonotype. This chain connects TRBV6-2 or TRBV6-3 to TRBJ1-1; the D is unclear. The V end lost 5 bases, the J end lost 0 bases, and 16 bases lay between the germline ends. From germline, CDR1 is MNHEY and CDR2 SVGEGT. CDR3 length: 16 amino acids. The CDR3 nucleotides are TGTGCCAGCAGTCATGCGACGGGGAGGATGAACACTGAAGCTTTCTTT. Translating it yields CASSHATGRMNTEAFF.

This chain joins TRBV6-5 and TRBJ1-1, with TRBD1 identical over 7 bases. Germline V gives CDR1 MNHEY, CDR2 SVGAGI. J gave up 4 bases and V 7 bases, and 9 bases lay outside the gene matches. The CDR3 runs to 14 residues. CDR3 residues: CASTRGEVSTEAFF. CDR3 DNA sequence: TGTGCCAGCACCAGGGGGGAGGTGAGCACTGAAGCTTTCTTT.

The chain couples TRBV27 to TRBJ2-1; 13 nucleotides agree with TRBD2. Per germline, CDR1 MNHEY and CDR2 SMNVEV (reference sequence). The CDR3 spans 14 residues. Losses at the gene ends were 7 bases for V and 6 bases for J; bases not matched to a gene: 3. CDR3 DNA sequence: TGTGCCAGCATTGGACTAGCGGGAGTCAATGAGCAGTTCTTC. Its translation: CASIGLAGVNEQFF.

This clonotype was observed at least ten times. This chain links TRBV20-1 with TRBJ1-4; D unresolved. The CDR3 length is 10 residues. CDR1 is DFQATT, CDR2 SNEGSKA, per germline (reference sequence). V gave up 7 bases and J gave up 10 bases, with 10 bases separating them. For the CDR3, the DNA is TGCAGTGTCCCGGATGGAAAACTGTTTTTT. Its translation is CSVPDGKLFF.

This clonotype was observed at least ten times. The genes are TRBV20-1 and TRBJ1-1; 8 bases are a match to TRBD1. Germline V gene lookup returns CDR1 DFQATT and CDR2 SNEGSKA (reference sequence). V was pared by 3 bases and J by 1 base, with 4 bases of the junction left unmatched. The CDR3 spans 14 residues. CDR3 residues: CSASWTGRNTEAFF. The CDR3 DNA reads as TGCAGTGCTAGTTGGACAGGGAGGAACACTGAAGCTTTCTTT.

This clonotype was recorded at least ten times. This chain links TRBV7-2 with TRBJ2-4, with no clear D. V gave up 0 bases and J gave up 1 base, with 7 bases separating them. The CDR3 is 15 residues long. CDR1 is SGHTA and CDR2 is FQGNSA in the germline V gene. Written as DNA, the CDR3 is TGTGCCAGCAGCTTAGCTGGGATGGCCAAAAACATTCAGTACTTC. Protein sequence: CASSLAGMAKNIQYF.

This clonotype appeared a few times. The chain uses TRBV28 and TRBJ2-7; D gene unclear. The V and J ends lost 2 bases and 4 bases respectively, with 6 bases between them. The CDR3 length is 12 residues. Germline V gives CDR1 MDHEN, CDR2 SYDVKM. CDR3 sequence (DNA): TGTGCCAGCAGTTTAGCGACTTACGAGCAGTACTTC. Encoded protein: CASSLATYEQYF. Variable domain in full (rest from reference TRBV28 and TRBJ2-7): DVKVTQSSRYLVKRTGEKVFLECVQDMDHENMFWYRQDPGLGLRLIYFSYDVKMKEKGDIPEGYSVSREKKERFSLILESASTNQTSMYLCASSLATYEQYFGPGTRLTVT.

In the case of this clonotype: This may stem from a read error, because a much larger clone lies one nucleotide away. The genes are TRBV6-5 and TRBJ2-7, with D perhaps matching TRBD1 (5 bases). V was pared by 6 bases and J by 4 bases, with 7 bases between. The germline V gene has CDR1 MNHEY and CDR2 SVGAGI. The CDR3 covers 11 residues. The CDR3 DNA reads TGTGCCAGCAGCAAGGGGTACGAGCAGTACTTC. Protein product: CASSKGYEQYF.

The rearrangement joins TRBV5-1 to TRBJ1-2; D call uncertain. Germline V lookup: CDR1 SGHRS, CDR2 YFSETQ. Trimming took 4 bases from V and 4 from J, leaving 8 bases between them. The CDR3 covers 12 residues. CDR3 amino acids: CASSMEGYGYTF. The CDR3, as DNA: TGCGCCAGCAGCATGGAGGGCTATGGCTACACCTTC.